Listed here is a single T cell receptor (beta chain). The specificity of this receptor is unknown. No quality values exist for individual bases; no much larger clone is one base distant. This sample stems from a study of OX40 agonist ivuxolimab in advanced cancers. Some background on the complete study: Ivuxolimab was a fully human IgG2 agonistic monoclonal antibody targeting the costimulatory receptor OX40 (CD134). Partial responses occurred in three dose-escalation patients, of whom one had hepatocellular carcinoma and two had cutaneous melanoma. Prior anti-PD-1, anti-PD-L1 or anti-CTLA-4 therapy was permitted, and checkpoint inhibitors had been received by approximately 39% of dose-escalation patients. Intravenous ivuxolimab was administered to patients every 2 weeks at six dose levels: 0.01, 0.1, 0.3, 1.5, 3 and 10 mg/kg. The purpose of peripheral TCRbeta sequencing was to test whether ivuxolimab changed TCR sequence diversity and led to clonal T-cell expansion. In the dose-escalation cohort, more than 80% of patients were male, and the mean age was around 60 years with a range of roughly 23 to 79. The paper covers the monotherapy dose-escalation part of the phase I ivuxolimab trial, which included N ≈ 52 patients. Of the roughly 54 dose-escalation patients, hepatocellular carcinoma was present in approximately 20, melanoma in approximately 15, renal cell carcinoma in 9 and head and neck cancer in 9.

What the work shows at the level of the full study, not this receptor alone: The antigen specificity of the clonally expanded peripheral T cells was not determined. At doses from 0.1 to 3.0 mg/kg, clonal expansion was seen in both CD4+ and CD8+ blood T cells between baseline and week 6. Low levels of normalized T-cell clonal expansion were also shown by some nonresponding patients. After ivuxolimab, expanded clones were on average more numerous among CD8+ T cells than among CD4+ T cells. Partial responders in the 0.1-3.0 mg/kg groups had among the lowest normalized peripheral clonal expansion, especially among CD8+ T cells.

The trial excluded patients who had a history of autoimmune disease or who were on systemic immunosuppression. In every dose cohort, peripheral blood was drawn for TCR sequencing at baseline, cycle 4 day 1, and cycle 7 day 1. The samples were taken from a phase I, first-in-human, multicenter, open-label dose-escalation trial of ivuxolimab. The trial enrolled adults with locally advanced or metastatic head and neck squamous cell, hepatocellular, melanoma or renal cell carcinoma. CD4+ and CD8+ T cells were sorted separately from peripheral blood before TCR sequencing. Genomic DNA was isolated from the sorted cells so that the TCRbeta CDR3 region could be sequenced. The immunoSEQ Assay was used for sequencing of TCRbeta CDR3 regions. As stored in TCRdb, this immuneACCESS dataset retains in-frame rearrangements with V and J assigned. A fraction of the clones does not appear; measured against another copy, unresolved V genes explain less than half of the discrepancy, and the remainder lacks a known reason. The sample data list roughly 80,000 clones, and 65% to 85% of these were observed just once. Clones ranked in the top ten supply about 0.71% of the sample.

The clonotype was recovered from an adult with an advanced solid tumor such as melanoma, head and neck, liver or kidney cancer. The material was CD4+ or CD8+ T cells sorted from blood, obtained in a trial of the OX40 agonist ivuxolimab.

The DNA sequence follows: TGTGCCAGCAGCTCAGACAGGGTGGGTCTCGAGCAGTACTTC. Translated, it reads CASSSDRVGLEQYF. The chain is assembled from TRBV9 and TRBJ2-7; 7 middle bases align to TRBD1. From a lookup of the germline V gene, CDR1 and CDR2 are SGDLS and YYNGEE. Its CDR3 holds 14 amino acids, cysteine through phenylalanine. The entry retains the CDR3 DNA only, 42 bases that are in frame from base 1. The germline V and J ends show losses of 4 bases and 6 bases respectively, and no gene match explains 10 bases of the junction.